A selection of T cell receptor beta chains follows, all from one sample in a study of blood T cell repertoires in COVID-19. Here immunoSEQ multiplex PCR was the method, and the copy in TCRdb shows in-frame clones only, minus some. The data show more than 250,000 clones, roughly 82% seen once. The material sequenced was peripheral blood. All receptors derive from a woman aged 45-60 years with acute or convalescent COVID-19. Each CDR3 is given with its conserved first and last residue. The order of the fields is clone size, J gene, D gene, V gene, CDR3 protein, CDR3 DNA. The D gene is left open where the match is weak. Clone size is not always given. Where it is, it says once, few, many or a class for expanded clones.

>NA|TRBJ2-1|TRBD2|TRBV28
CASSPEGLADYNEQFF
TGTGCCAGCAGTCCTGAGGGACTAGCGGACTACAATGAGCAGTTCTTC
>NA|TRBJ1-1|NA|TRBV30
CAWTMGPGVYTEAFF
TGTGCCTGGACTATGGGGCCAGGGGTTTACACTGAAGCTTTCTTT
>NA|TRBJ2-3|TRBD2|TRBV3-1/TRBV3-2
CASSPTTSGKADTQYF
TGTGCCAGCAGCCCGACGACTAGCGGGAAGGCGGATACGCAGTATTTT
>once|TRBJ1-1|NA|TRBV7-2
CASSVREGTEAFF
TGTGCCAGCAGCGTCAGGGAAGGCACTGAAGCTTTCTTT
>NA|TRBJ1-5|NA|TRBV27
CASSLFNSNQPQHF
TGTGCCAGCAGTTTATTCAATAGCAATCAGCCCCAGCATTTT
>NA|TRBJ2-7|NA|TRBV2
CASSDDYNYEQYF
TGTGCCAGCAGTGATGACTACAACTACGAGCAGTACTTC
>once|TRBJ1-4|TRBD1|TRBV19
CASRDRGLSTTNEKLFF
TGTGCCAGTCGGGACAGGGGATTATCCACAACTAATGAAAAACTGTTTTTT
>NA|TRBJ2-1|NA|TRBV7-3
CASRPGLSSTEQFF
TGTGCCAGCAGACCTGGACTAAGCTCGACTGAGCAGTTCTTC
>NA|TRBJ2-2|NA|TRBV4-1
CASSQYSGGSSGELFF
TGCGCCAGCAGCCAGTACTCTGGCGGGTCGAGCGGGGAGCTGTTTTTT
>NA|TRBJ2-7|TRBD1|TRBV5-1
CASSRQGAEQYF
TGCGCCAGCAGCCGGCAGGGGGCTGAGCAGTACTTC
>NA|TRBJ2-3|TRBD1|TRBV19
CASSTDRATADTQYF
TGTGCCAGTAGTACCGACAGGGCGACGGCAGATACGCAGTATTTT